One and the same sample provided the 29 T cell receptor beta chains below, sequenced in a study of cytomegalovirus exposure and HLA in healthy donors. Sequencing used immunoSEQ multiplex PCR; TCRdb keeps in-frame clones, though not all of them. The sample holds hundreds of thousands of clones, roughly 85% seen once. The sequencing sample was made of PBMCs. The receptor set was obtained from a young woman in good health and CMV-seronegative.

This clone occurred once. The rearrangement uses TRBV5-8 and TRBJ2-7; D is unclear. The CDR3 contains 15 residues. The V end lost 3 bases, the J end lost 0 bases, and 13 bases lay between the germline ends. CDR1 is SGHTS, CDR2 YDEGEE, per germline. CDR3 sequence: CASSSPLESSYEQYF. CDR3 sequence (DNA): TGTGCCAGCAGCTCACCCCTGGAGAGCTCCTACGAGCAGTACTTC.

DNA for the CDR3: TGTGCCAGCAGCAGAGAGACAGGCACTGAGCAGTTCTTC. It codes for CASSRETGTEQFF. V and J are TRBV9 and TRBJ2-1, with a tentative D call TRBD1 (6 bases). This CDR3 is built from 13 residues. Trimming shortened V by 4 bases and J by 9 bases, and 14 bases separated the two germline ends. The V gene's germline CDR1 is SGDLS and CDR2 YYNGEE.

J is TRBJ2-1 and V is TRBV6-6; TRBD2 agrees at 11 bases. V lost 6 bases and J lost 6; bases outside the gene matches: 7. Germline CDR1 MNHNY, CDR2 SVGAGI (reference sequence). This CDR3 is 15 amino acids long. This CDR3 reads CASSLLAGDGNEQFF. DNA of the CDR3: TGTGCCAGCAGCCTACTAGCGGGAGATGGCAATGAGCAGTTCTTC.

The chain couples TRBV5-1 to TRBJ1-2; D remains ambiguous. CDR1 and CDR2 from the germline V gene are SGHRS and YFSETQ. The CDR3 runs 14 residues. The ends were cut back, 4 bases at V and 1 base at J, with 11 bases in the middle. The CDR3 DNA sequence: TGCGCCAGCAGCCTTCCGGGATATAACTATGGCTACACCTTC. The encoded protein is CASSLPGYNYGYTF.

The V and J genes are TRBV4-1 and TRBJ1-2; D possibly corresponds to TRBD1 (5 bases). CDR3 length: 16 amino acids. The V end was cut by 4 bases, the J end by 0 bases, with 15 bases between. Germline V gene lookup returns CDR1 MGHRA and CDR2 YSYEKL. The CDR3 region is CASSRTQDKSNYGYTF. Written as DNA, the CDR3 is TGCGCCAGCAGCCGAACCCAGGACAAATCTAACTATGGCTACACCTTC.

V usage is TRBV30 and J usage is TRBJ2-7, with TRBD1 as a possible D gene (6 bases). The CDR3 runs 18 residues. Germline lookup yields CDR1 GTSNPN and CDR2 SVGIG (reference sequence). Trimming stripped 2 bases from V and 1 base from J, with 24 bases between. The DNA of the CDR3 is TGTGCCTGGAGTCACGATACCTTAACCAGGGGTGGTTCCTACGAGCAGTACTTC. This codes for CAWSHDTLTRGGSYEQYF.

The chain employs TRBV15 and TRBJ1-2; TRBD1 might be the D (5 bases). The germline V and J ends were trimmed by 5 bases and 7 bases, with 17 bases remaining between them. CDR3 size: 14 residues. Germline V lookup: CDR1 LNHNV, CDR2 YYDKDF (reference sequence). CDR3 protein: CATSPGRGVGGYTF. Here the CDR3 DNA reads TGTGCCACCAGCCCAGGTCGGGGGGTGGGTGGCTACACCTTC.

The CDR3 coding sequence is TGTGCCAGCAGTTTCGGCCAGGACGAGCAGTACTTC. Protein sequence: CASSFGQDEQYF. The genes are TRBV28 and TRBJ2-7; no reliable D call. This CDR3 comprises 12 residues. V was cut by 3 bases and J by 5 bases, with 8 bases left in between. Germline V CDR1 and CDR2: MDHEN, SYDVKM.

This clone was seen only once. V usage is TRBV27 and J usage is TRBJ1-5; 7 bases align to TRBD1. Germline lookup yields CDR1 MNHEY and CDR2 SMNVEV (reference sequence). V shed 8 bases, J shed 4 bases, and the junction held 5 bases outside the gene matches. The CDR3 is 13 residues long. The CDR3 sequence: CASGTAMNQPQHF. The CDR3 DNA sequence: TGTGCCAGCGGGACAGCTATGAATCAGCCCCAGCATTTT.

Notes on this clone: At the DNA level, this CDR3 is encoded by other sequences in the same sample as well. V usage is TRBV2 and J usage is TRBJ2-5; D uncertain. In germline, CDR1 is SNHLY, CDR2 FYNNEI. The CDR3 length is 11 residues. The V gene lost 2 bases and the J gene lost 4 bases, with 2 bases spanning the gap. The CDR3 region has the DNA TGTGCCAGCAGTGAACGAGAGACCCAGTACTTC. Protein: CASSERETQYF.

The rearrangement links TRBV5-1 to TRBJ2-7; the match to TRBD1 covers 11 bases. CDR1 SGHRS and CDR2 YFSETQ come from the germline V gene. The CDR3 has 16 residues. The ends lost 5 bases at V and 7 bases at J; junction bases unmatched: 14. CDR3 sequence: CASSPIGQGALGEQYF. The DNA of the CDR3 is TGCGCCAGCAGTCCCATCGGACAGGGGGCGCTGGGAGAGCAGTACTTC. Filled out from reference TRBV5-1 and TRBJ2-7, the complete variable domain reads KAGVTQTPRYLIKTRGQQVTLSCSPISGHRSVSWYQQTPGQGLQFLFEYFSETQRNKGNFPGRFSGRQFSNSRSEMNVSTLELGDSALYLCASSPIGQGALGEQYFGPGTRLTVT.

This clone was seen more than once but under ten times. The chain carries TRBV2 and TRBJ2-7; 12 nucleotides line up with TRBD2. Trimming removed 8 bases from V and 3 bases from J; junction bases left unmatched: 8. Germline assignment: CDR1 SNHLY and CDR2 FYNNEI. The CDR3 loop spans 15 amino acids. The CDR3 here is CASVTSGRTLYEQYF. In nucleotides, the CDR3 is TGTGCCAGCGTAACTAGCGGGAGGACACTCTACGAGCAGTACTTC.

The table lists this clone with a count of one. The CDR3: CASSLGRGGHNEQFF. The CDR3 DNA is TGTGCCAGCAGCTTAGGGCGGGGGGGCCACAATGAGCAGTTCTTC. The chain uses TRBV7-8 and TRBJ2-1; 9 nucleotides align to TRBD2. CDR1 is SGHVS and CDR2 is FQNEAQ in the germline V gene. This CDR3 is 15 amino acids long. V shed 1 base, J shed 5 bases, and the junction held 3 bases outside the gene matches.

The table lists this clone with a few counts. The CDR3, as DNA: TGTGCCAGCAGTACCGCAGGGGATGATGGCTACACCTTC. It encodes CASSTAGDDGYTF. This chain connects TRBV27 to TRBJ1-2; the D gene is possibly TRBD1 (6 bases). Germline values: CDR1 MNHEY, CDR2 SMNVEV (reference sequence). Trimming shortened V by 5 bases and J by 6 bases, and 13 bases separated the two germline ends. This CDR3 region has 13 residues.

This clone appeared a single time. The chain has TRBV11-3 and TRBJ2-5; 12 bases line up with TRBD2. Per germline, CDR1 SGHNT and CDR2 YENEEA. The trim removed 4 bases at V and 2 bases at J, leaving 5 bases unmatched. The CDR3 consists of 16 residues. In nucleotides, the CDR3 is TGTGCCAGCAGCTCCTCTAGCGGGAGGGGACAAGAGACCCAGTACTTC. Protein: CASSSSSGRGQETQYF.

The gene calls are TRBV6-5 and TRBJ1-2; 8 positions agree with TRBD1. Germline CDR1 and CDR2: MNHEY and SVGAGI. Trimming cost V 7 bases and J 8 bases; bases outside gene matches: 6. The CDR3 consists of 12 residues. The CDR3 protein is CASNQGAWGYTF. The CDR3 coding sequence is TGTGCCAGCAACCAGGGGGCGTGGGGCTACACCTTC.

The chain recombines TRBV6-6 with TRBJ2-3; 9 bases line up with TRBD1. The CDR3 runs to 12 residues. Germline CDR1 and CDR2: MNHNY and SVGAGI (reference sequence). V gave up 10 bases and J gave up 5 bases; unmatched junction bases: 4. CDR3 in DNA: TGTGCCACCGGGACAGGGAGAGATACGCAGTATTTT. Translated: CATGTGRDTQYF.

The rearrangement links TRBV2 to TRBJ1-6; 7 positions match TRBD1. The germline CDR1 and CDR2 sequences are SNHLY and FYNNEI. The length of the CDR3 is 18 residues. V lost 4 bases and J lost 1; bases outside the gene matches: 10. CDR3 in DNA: TGTGCCAGCAGTGGAGGGACAGCCGCTAGGTCCTATAATTCACCCCTCCACTTT. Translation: CASSGGTAARSYNSPLHF.

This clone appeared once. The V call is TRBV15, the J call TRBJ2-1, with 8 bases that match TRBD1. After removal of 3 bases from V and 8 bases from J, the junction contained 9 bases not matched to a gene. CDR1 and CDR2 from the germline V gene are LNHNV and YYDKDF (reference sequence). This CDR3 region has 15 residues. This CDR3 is CATSSTGTGRDEQFF. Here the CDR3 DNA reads TGTGCCACCAGCAGCACAGGGACAGGACGAGATGAGCAGTTCTTC.

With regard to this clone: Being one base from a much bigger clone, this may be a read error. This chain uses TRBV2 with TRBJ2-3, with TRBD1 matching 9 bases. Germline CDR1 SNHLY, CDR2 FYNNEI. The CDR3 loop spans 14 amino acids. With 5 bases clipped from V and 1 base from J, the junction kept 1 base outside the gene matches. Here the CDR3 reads CASSWTGGTDTQYF. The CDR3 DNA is TGTGCCAGCAGTTGGACAGGGGGCACAGATACGCAGTATTTT.

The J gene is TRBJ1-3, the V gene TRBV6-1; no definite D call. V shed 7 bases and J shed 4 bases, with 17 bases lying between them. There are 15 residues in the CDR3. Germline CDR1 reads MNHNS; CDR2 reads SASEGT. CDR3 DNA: TGTGCCAGCACTCTAGCGGCAGGCTCGGGAAACACCATATATTTT. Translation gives CASTLAAGSGNTIYF.

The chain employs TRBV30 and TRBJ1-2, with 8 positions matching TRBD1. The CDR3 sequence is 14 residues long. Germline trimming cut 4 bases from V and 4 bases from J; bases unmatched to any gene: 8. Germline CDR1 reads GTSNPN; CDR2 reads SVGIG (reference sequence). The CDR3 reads CAWTPGTGFYGYTF. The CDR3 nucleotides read TGTGCCTGGACTCCCGGGACAGGCTTCTATGGCTACACCTTC.

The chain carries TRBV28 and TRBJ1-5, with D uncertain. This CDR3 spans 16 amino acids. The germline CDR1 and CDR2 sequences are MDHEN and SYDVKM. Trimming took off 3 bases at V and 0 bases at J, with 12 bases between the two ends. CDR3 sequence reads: CASSFGTAYSNQPQHF. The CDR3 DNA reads TGTGCCAGCAGTTTCGGCACAGCTTATAGCAATCAGCCCCAGCATTTT.

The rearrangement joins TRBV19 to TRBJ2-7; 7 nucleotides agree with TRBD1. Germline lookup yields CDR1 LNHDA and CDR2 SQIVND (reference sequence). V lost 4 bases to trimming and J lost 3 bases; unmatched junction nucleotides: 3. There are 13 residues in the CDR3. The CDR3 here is CASSRQGNYEQYF. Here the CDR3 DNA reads TGTGCCAGTAGTAGACAGGGAAACTACGAGCAGTACTTC.

The CDR3 bases are TGTGCCAGCAGTCCCGCCGGGCGGGCTGAAGCTTTCTTT. Its protein product is CASSPAGRAEAFF. The rearrangement uses TRBV28 and TRBJ1-1; D not certain. Looked up from germline, CDR1 is MDHEN and CDR2 is SYDVKM. V gave up 5 bases and J gave up 6 bases, with 13 bases separating them. The CDR3 covers 13 residues.

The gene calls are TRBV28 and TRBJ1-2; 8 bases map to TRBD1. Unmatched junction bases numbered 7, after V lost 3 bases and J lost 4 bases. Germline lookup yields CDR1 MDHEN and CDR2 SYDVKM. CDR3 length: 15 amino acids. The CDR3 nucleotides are TGTGCCAGCAGTTTGTCAGGGGGCCGAACCTATGGCTACACCTTC. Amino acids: CASSLSGGRTYGYTF.

CDR3 nucleotide sequence: TGTGCCAGCGGAGGGCGGGGACGCTCTGGGGCCAACGTCCTGACTTTC. Translation gives CASGGRGRSGANVLTF. The rearrangement uses TRBV2 and TRBJ2-6; possibly TRBD2 for D (6 bases). The CDR3 runs to 16 residues. Deletions cut 8 bases from V and 0 bases from J, with 14 bases between. The germline CDR1 and CDR2 sequences are SNHLY and FYNNEI.

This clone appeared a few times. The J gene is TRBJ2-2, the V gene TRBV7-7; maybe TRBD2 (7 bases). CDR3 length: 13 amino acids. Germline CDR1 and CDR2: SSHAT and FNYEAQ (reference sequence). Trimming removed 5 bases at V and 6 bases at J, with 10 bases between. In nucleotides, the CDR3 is TGTGCCAGCAGCGGAGGGGGGGCCGGGGAGCTGTTTTTT. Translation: CASSGGGAGELFF.

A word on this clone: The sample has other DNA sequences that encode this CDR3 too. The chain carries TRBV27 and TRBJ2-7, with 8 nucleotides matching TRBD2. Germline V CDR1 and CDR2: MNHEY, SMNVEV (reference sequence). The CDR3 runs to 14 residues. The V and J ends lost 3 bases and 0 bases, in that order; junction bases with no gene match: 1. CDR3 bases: TGTGCCAGCAGTTTCGCGGGAGGCTCCTACGAGCAGTACTTC. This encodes CASSFAGGSYEQYF.